The rows below give T cell receptor beta chains drawn from one sample of a study of vaccination and CD4 T cells after COVID-19. TCRdb re-derived calls from the PCR reads in MiXCR, one entry per CDR3 protein. The sample includes 13,000 or so distinct CDR3 sequences, approximately 39% of them seen just once. No antigen has been assigned to these receptors. The sample comprised CD4+ T cells from blood, cultured in vitro. Source of these receptors: a human donor who had recovered from COVID-19. CDR3s include the opening cysteine and the closing phenylalanine or tryptophan. The order of the fields is J gene, V gene, clone size, D gene, CDR3 protein, CDR3 DNA. The D gene is left open where the match is weak. A clone size is listed for some rows: how often the clone was seen (once, few, many), or a class if it is expanded.

TRBJ1-2 TRBV11-2 - TRBD1 CASSLLTGRAYGYTF TGTGCCAGCAGCTTATTGACAGGGAGGGCCTATGGCTACACCTTC
TRBJ1-5 TRBV20-1 - TRBD1 CSARATGVSNQPQHF TGCAGTGCTAGGGCCACAGGGGTAAGCAATCAGCCCCAGCATTTT
TRBJ2-7 TRBV12-3/TRBV12-4 - - CASSLMSLGGEQYF TGTGCCAGCAGTCTCATGTCGCTTGGCGGCGAGCAGTACTTC
TRBJ2-2 TRBV6-1 few TRBD1 CASRDRGVAGELFF TGTGCCAGCAGGGACAGGGGAGTAGCCGGGGAGCTGTTTTTT
TRBJ2-1 TRBV5-1 - - CASSPTQNEQFF TGCGCCAGCAGCCCGACTCAAAATGAGCAGTTCTTC
TRBJ2-3 TRBV6-1 - TRBD2 CASRSSGGGVADTQYF TGTGCCAGCAGATCCAGCGGGGGGGGAGTCGCAGATACGCAGTATTTT
TRBJ2-5 TRBV7-9 - - CASSSNRVGQTQYF TGTGCCAGCAGCTCTAACAGGGTGGGTCAGACCCAGTACTTC
TRBJ2-1 TRBV2 - TRBD1 CASSELYGQGNDEQFF TGTGCCAGCAGTGAACTTTATGGACAGGGTAACGATGAGCAGTTCTTC
TRBJ2-7 TRBV6-5 few TRBD2 CASSHSGLAMAYEQYF TGTGCCAGCAGCCACTCGGGACTAGCAATGGCCTACGAGCAGTACTTC
TRBJ2-5 TRBV2 - TRBD1 CASSGDSVTETQYF TGTGCCAGCAGTGGGGACAGCGTTACGGAGACCCAGTACTTC
TRBJ2-5 TRBV7-9 - TRBD1 CASSLVEFRGRGSTETQYF TGTGCCAGCAGCTTAGTTGAGTTCCGGGGCAGGGGGAGTACGGAGACCCAGTACTTC
TRBJ2-3 TRBV5-4 few TRBD1 CASSLTGGDTQYF TGTGCCAGCAGCTTGACAGGGGGCGATACGCAGTATTTT
TRBJ2-2 TRBV9 few - CASSARAVGTGELFF TGTGCCAGCAGCGCCCGAGCCGTGGGCACCGGGGAGCTGTTTTTT
TRBJ1-2 TRBV23-1 medium-sized TRBD1 CASSHRGQGRGIWGYTF TGCGCCAGCAGTCACCGGGGACAGGGTAGGGGCATATGGGGCTACACCTTC
TRBJ1-4 TRBV7-8 once TRBD1 CASSIDRGRGKLFF TGTGCCAGCAGCATAGACAGGGGACGGGGAAAACTGTTTTTT
TRBJ1-4 TRBV4-2 - - CASSQGGTNEKLFF TGTGCCAGCAGCCAGGGGGGAACTAATGAAAAACTGTTTTTT
TRBJ2-1 TRBV6-2/TRBV6-3 - TRBD2 CASIASGEIEQFF TGTGCCAGCATAGCTAGCGGGGAGATTGAGCAGTTCTTC
TRBJ2-7 TRBV6-5 - - CASSSGTRSYEQYF TGTGCCAGCAGTTCCGGGACGCGTTCCTACGAGCAGTACTTC
TRBJ2-1 TRBV6-4 - TRBD2 CASSRTWTSGGAYNEQFF TGTGCCAGCAGTCGCACTTGGACTAGCGGGGGGGCCTACAATGAGCAGTTCTTC
TRBJ1-1 TRBV20-1 few TRBD1 CSAGDRNTEAFF TGCAGTGCTGGGGACAGGAACACTGAAGCTTTCTTT
TRBJ1-4 TRBV10-3 - - CAISESTGTNEKLFF TGTGCCATCAGTGAGTCGACGGGGACTAATGAAAAACTGTTTTTT
TRBJ2-5 TRBV28 few - CASSLWGRTGKETQYF TGTGCCAGCAGTTTATGGGGGAGGACAGGAAAAGAGACCCAGTACTTC
TRBJ1-1 TRBV7-9 - TRBD1 CASSFRGTGGTEAFF TGTGCCAGCAGCTTCCGCGGGACAGGGGGCACTGAAGCTTTCTTT
TRBJ2-7 TRBV11-3 - - CASSLGGLGRDSYEQYF TGTGCCAGCAGCTTAGGAGGCTTGGGACGGGACTCCTACGAGCAGTACTTC
TRBJ1-2 TRBV11-3 - - CASSLQGWGYTF TGTGCCAGCAGCCTCCAGGGGTGGGGCTACACCTTC
TRBJ1-4 TRBV15 few TRBD1 CATSSRQGSGEKLFF TGTGCCACCAGCAGCCGACAGGGGTCCGGTGAAAAACTGTTTTTT
TRBJ1-2 TRBV19 few - CASSRGSLANYGYTF TGTGCCAGTAGTAGAGGGTCTCTAGCGAACTATGGCTACACCTTC
TRBJ1-6 TRBV5-1 few - CASSLGGQISYNSPLHF TGCGCCAGCAGCTTGGGCGGCCAGATCTCCTATAATTCACCCCTCCACTTT
TRBJ1-2 TRBV5-4 - - CASSLAVGRDYGYTF TGTGCCAGCAGCTTGGCGGTAGGGCGCGACTATGGCTACACCTTC
TRBJ1-5 TRBV20-1 few - CSARDGNQPQHF TGCAGTGCTAGAGATGGTAATCAGCCCCAGCATTTT
TRBJ1-2 TRBV30 few - CAWSVPGIHGYTF TGTGCCTGGAGTGTACCGGGGATTCATGGCTACACCTTC
TRBJ2-3 TRBV5-3 - TRBD1 CASSQDRGLTDTQYF TGTGCCAGCAGCCAGGACAGGGGACTCACAGATACGCAGTATTTT
TRBJ2-7 TRBV6-1 - TRBD1 CASSENPTGYEQYF TGTGCCAGCAGCGAGAATCCGACAGGGTACGAGCAGTACTTC
TRBJ2-2 TRBV19 - - CASSPGPNTGELFF TGTGCCAGTAGTCCAGGCCCGAACACCGGGGAGCTGTTTTTT